Listed below are T cell receptor beta chains from one sample, sequenced in a study of CD8 T cells in ankylosing spondylitis. TCRdb recomputed calls from the 5' RACE reads with MiXCR, one row per CDR3 protein. The sample yields hundreds of thousands of distinct CDR3 sequences, 10% to 15% seen once. The sample taken for sequencing was blood, either unsorted or a sorted T cell fraction (not recorded which). The receptors here all came from a male donor with ankylosing spondylitis. CDR3s include the opening cysteine and the closing phenylalanine or tryptophan. D genes are given only for firm matches. Clone size, where shown, is once, few, many, or a class for clones that have expanded.

V gene: TRBV11-1
D gene: NA
J gene: TRBJ2-7
clone size: NA
CDR3 protein: CASSIRDPLGYEQYF
CDR3 DNA: TGTGCCAGCAGCATCCGGGACCCACTGGGGTACGAGCAGTACTTC

V gene: TRBV29-1
D gene: TRBD1
J gene: TRBJ2-5
clone size: NA
CDR3 protein: CSVETGWETQYF
CDR3 DNA: TGCAGCGTTGAGACAGGGTGGGAGACCCAGTACTTC

V gene: TRBV12-3/TRBV12-4
D gene: TRBD1
J gene: TRBJ1-1
clone size: NA
CDR3 protein: CASSLKGGSGTEAFF
CDR3 DNA: TGTGCCAGCAGTTTAAAAGGGGGCTCAGGCACTGAAGCTTTCTTT

V gene: TRBV7-8
D gene: TRBD2
J gene: TRBJ2-1
clone size: many
CDR3 protein: CASRLAGGPGNEQFF
CDR3 DNA: TGTGCCAGCAGACTAGCGGGAGGGCCAGGCAATGAGCAGTTCTTC

V gene: TRBV10-3
D gene: TRBD2
J gene: TRBJ2-1
clone size: few
CDR3 protein: CAIRPSGRGGEQFF
CDR3 DNA: TGTGCCATCAGGCCTAGCGGGAGGGGGGGTGAGCAGTTCTTC

V gene: TRBV12-3/TRBV12-4
D gene: NA
J gene: TRBJ1-5
clone size: few
CDR3 protein: CASAFQPGADQPQHF
CDR3 DNA: TGTGCCAGCGCCTTCCAGCCGGGCGCGGATCAGCCCCAGCATTTT

V gene: TRBV12-3/TRBV12-4
D gene: TRBD1
J gene: TRBJ1-2
clone size: many
CDR3 protein: CASSSLDRGGGYTF
CDR3 DNA: TGTGCCAGCAGTTCCCTCGACAGGGGTGGTGGCTACACCTTC

V gene: TRBV20-1
D gene: NA
J gene: TRBJ1-1
clone size: few
CDR3 protein: CSADDSMNTEAFF
CDR3 DNA: TGCAGTGCTGACGACAGCATGAACACTGAAGCTTTCTTT

V gene: TRBV10-3
D gene: NA
J gene: TRBJ1-5
clone size: many
CDR3 protein: CATGEGNSNQPQHF
CDR3 DNA: TGTGCCACCGGGGAAGGAAATAGCAATCAGCCCCAGCATTTT

V gene: TRBV20-1
D gene: NA
J gene: TRBJ2-7
clone size: few
CDR3 protein: CSESSGPSYEQYF
CDR3 DNA: TGCAGTGAGAGCAGCGGACCCTCCTACGAGCAGTACTTC

V gene: TRBV20-1
D gene: TRBD2
J gene: TRBJ2-1
clone size: many
CDR3 protein: CSARTSVYNEQFF
CDR3 DNA: TGCAGTGCACGGACTAGCGTATACAATGAGCAGTTCTTC

V gene: TRBV18
D gene: NA
J gene: TRBJ2-2
clone size: many
CDR3 protein: CASSLTRDTGELFF
CDR3 DNA: TGTGCCAGCTCCTTAACGAGGGACACCGGGGAGCTGTTTTTT

V gene: TRBV20-1
D gene: NA
J gene: TRBJ1-1
clone size: many
CDR3 protein: CSAPQSWGALGAFF
CDR3 DNA: TGCAGTGCGCCCCAGAGCTGGGGGGCGCTGGGAGCTTTCTTT

V gene: TRBV11-2
D gene: TRBD1
J gene: TRBJ1-3
clone size: few
CDR3 protein: CASSLGGGTAGGSSAAYF
CDR3 DNA: TGTGCCAGCAGCTTAGGGGGTGGGACAGCCGGCGGTAGTAGTGCCGCATATTTT

V gene: TRBV7-2
D gene: NA
J gene: TRBJ1-5
clone size: NA
CDR3 protein: CASSLSGGQPQHF
CDR3 DNA: TGTGCCAGCAGCTTATCGGGAGGTCAGCCCCAGCATTTT

V gene: TRBV20-1
D gene: NA
J gene: TRBJ1-2
clone size: NA
CDR3 protein: CSARGVQEAGYGYTF
CDR3 DNA: TGCAGTGCTAGAGGAGTACAGGAGGCGGGGTATGGCTACACCTTC

V gene: TRBV2
D gene: TRBD1
J gene: TRBJ1-1
clone size: NA
CDR3 protein: CASETGEGTEAFF
CDR3 DNA: TGTGCCAGTGAGACAGGGGAAGGCACTGAAGCTTTCTTT

V gene: TRBV20-1
D gene: TRBD2
J gene: TRBJ2-5
clone size: few
CDR3 protein: CSATPAGFLQETQYF
CDR3 DNA: TGCAGTGCGACCCCAGCGGGATTTCTACAAGAGACCCAGTACTTC

V gene: TRBV11-2
D gene: TRBD1
J gene: TRBJ1-2
clone size: NA
CDR3 protein: CASSPATTGDYGYTF
CDR3 DNA: TGTGCCAGCAGCCCAGCGACGACAGGGGACTATGGCTACACCTTC

V gene: TRBV20-1
D gene: TRBD1
J gene: TRBJ2-3
clone size: once
CDR3 protein: CSAGDRGGTDTQYF
CDR3 DNA: TGCAGTGCTGGGGACAGGGGGGGGACAGATACGCAGTATTTT

V gene: TRBV29-1
D gene: TRBD1
J gene: TRBJ2-7
clone size: many
CDR3 protein: CSVATGDEQYF
CDR3 DNA: TGCAGCGTCGCCACAGGGGACGAGCAGTACTTC

V gene: TRBV24-1
D gene: TRBD1
J gene: TRBJ2-1
clone size: few
CDR3 protein: CATSDGDRVKQFF
CDR3 DNA: TGTGCCACCAGTGATGGGGACAGGGTAAAGCAGTTCTTC

V gene: TRBV6-1
D gene: TRBD1
J gene: TRBJ1-2
clone size: NA
CDR3 protein: CASSPAGGANYGYTF
CDR3 DNA: TGTGCCAGCAGCCCCGCAGGGGGAGCTAACTATGGCTACACCTTC

V gene: TRBV7-2
D gene: NA
J gene: TRBJ1-1
clone size: many
CDR3 protein: CASSQDSMNTEAFF
CDR3 DNA: TGTGCCAGCAGCCAGGACAGCATGAACACTGAAGCTTTCTTT

V gene: TRBV10-2
D gene: NA
J gene: TRBJ2-3
clone size: many
CDR3 protein: CASSVRGRDTQYF
CDR3 DNA: TGCGCCAGCAGTGTTAGGGGCCGGGATACGCAGTATTTT

V gene: TRBV7-2
D gene: NA
J gene: TRBJ2-7
clone size: many
CDR3 protein: CASSFFRESYEQYF
CDR3 DNA: TGTGCCAGCAGCTTTTTCCGGGAATCCTACGAGCAGTACTTC

V gene: TRBV6-2/TRBV6-3
D gene: NA
J gene: TRBJ2-7
clone size: NA
CDR3 protein: CASTLLGAGRDEQYF
CDR3 DNA: TGTGCCAGCACCTTACTTGGGGCAGGGCGCGACGAGCAGTACTTC

V gene: TRBV4-2
D gene: NA
J gene: TRBJ2-7
clone size: NA
CDR3 protein: CASSQVRSGDSYEQYF
CDR3 DNA: TGTGCCAGCAGCCAAGTTAGATCAGGCGACTCCTACGAGCAGTACTTC

V gene: TRBV4-3
D gene: TRBD2
J gene: TRBJ2-2
clone size: few
CDR3 protein: CASSQEGLAGTPGELFF
CDR3 DNA: TGCGCCAGCAGCCAAGAAGGGCTAGCGGGAACCCCCGGGGAGCTGTTTTTT